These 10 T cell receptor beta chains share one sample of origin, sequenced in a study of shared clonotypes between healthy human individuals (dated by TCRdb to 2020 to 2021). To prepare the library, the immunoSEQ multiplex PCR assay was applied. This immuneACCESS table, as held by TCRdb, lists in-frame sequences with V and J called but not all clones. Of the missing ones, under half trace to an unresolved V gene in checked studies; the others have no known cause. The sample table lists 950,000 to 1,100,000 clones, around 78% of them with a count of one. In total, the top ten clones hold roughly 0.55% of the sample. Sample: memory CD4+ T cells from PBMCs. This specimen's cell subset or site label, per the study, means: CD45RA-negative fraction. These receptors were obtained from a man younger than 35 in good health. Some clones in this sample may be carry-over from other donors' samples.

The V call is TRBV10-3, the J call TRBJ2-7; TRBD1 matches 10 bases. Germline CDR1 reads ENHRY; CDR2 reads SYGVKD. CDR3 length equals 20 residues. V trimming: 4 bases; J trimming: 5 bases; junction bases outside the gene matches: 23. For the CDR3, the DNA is TGTGCCATCAGTGTTTTGACAGGGGGCCGCGATTTCAGGGCTCACAACGAGCAGTACTTC. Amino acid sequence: CAISVLTGGRDFRAHNEQYF.

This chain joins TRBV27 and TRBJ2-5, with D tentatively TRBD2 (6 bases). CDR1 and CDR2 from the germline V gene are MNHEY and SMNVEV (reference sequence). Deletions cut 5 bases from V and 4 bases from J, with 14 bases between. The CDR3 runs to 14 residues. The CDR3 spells CASSNFAGGETQYF. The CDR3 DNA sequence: TGTGCCAGCAGTAACTTTGCCGGGGGAGAGACCCAGTACTTC.

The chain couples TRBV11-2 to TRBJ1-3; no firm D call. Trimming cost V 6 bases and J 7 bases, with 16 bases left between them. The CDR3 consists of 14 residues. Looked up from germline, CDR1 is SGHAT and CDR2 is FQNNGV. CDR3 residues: CASSQTGRGNTIYF. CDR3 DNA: TGTGCCAGCAGTCAGACGGGCCGAGGGAACACCATATATTTT.

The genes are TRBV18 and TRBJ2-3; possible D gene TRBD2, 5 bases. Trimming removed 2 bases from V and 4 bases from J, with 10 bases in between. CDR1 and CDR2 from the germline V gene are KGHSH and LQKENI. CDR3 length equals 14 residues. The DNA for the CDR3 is TGTGCCAGCTCACCAGCGGGCGCTCCAGATACGCAGTATTTT. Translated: CASSPAGAPDTQYF. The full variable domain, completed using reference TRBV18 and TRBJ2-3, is NAGVMQNPRHLVRRRGQEARLRCSPMKGHSHVYWYRQLPEEGLKFMVYLQKENIIDESGMPKERFSAEFPKEGPSILRIQQVVRGDSAAYFCASSPAGAPDTQYFGPGTRLTVL.

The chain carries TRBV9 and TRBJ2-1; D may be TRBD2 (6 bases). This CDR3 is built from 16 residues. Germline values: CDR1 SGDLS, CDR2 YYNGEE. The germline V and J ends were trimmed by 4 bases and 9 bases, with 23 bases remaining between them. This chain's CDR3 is CASSLTPGLPSVEQFF. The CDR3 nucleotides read TGTGCCAGCAGCCTCACTCCGGGACTCCCTTCCGTTGAGCAGTTCTTC.

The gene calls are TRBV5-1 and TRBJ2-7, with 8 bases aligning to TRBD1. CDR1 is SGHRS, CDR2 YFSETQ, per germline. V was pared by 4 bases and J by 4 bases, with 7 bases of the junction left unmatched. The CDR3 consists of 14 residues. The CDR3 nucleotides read TGCGCCAGCAGCCATCAGGGGGCGATTTACGAGCAGTACTTC. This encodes CASSHQGAIYEQYF.

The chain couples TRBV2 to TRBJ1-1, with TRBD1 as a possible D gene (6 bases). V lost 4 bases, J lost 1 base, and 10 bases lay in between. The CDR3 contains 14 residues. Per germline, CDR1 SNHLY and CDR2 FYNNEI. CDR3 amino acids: CASSGQGWNTEAFF. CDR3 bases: TGTGCCAGCAGTGGTCAGGGGTGGAACACTGAAGCTTTCTTT.

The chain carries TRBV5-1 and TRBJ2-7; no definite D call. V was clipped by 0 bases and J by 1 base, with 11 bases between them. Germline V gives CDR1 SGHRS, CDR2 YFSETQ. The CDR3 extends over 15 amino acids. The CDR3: CASSLAPASSYEQYF. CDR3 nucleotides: TGCGCCAGCAGCTTGGCTCCGGCCAGTTCCTACGAGCAGTACTTC. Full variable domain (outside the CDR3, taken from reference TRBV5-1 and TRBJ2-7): KAGVTQTPRYLIKTRGQQVTLSCSPISGHRSVSWYQQTPGQGLQFLFEYFSETQRNKGNFPGRFSGRQFSNSRSEMNVSTLELGDSALYLCASSLAPASSYEQYFGPGTRLTVT.

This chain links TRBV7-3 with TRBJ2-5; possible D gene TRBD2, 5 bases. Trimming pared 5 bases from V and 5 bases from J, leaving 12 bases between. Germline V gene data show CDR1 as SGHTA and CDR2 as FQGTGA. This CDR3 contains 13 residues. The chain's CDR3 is CASSPRPGETQYF. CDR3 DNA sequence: TGTGCCAGCAGCCCCAGACCGGGGGAGACCCAGTACTTC.

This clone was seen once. The CDR3 region is CSVDTGQGKRTTQYF. The CDR3 DNA sequence: TGCAGCGTGGACACAGGACAGGGCAAACGGACGACCCAGTACTTC. The rearrangement links TRBV29-1 to TRBJ2-5, with 8 positions matching TRBD1. V trimming: 6 bases; J trimming: 7 bases; junction bases outside the gene matches: 16. The CDR3 covers 15 residues. Germline assignment: CDR1 SQVTM and CDR2 ANQGSEA.